Listed here are 23 T cell receptor beta chains from one sample, sequenced in a study of STAT3 mutations in large granular lymphocyte leukemia. Here immunoSEQ multiplex PCR was the method, and the copy in TCRdb shows in-frame clones only, minus some. The sample shows a few thousand clones, 50% to 60% of them seen only once. Study observations and caveats: In T-cell large granular lymphocyte leukemia, about half of patients showed multiple immunodominant subclonotypes.

For these TCRs, the target antigens are not known. Sequences were obtained from peripheral blood mononuclear cells. The receptors here all came from a man aged 55-75 years with T-cell large granular lymphocyte leukemia. Some clones in this sample may be carry-over from other donors' samples.

The chain combines TRBV7-9 with TRBJ2-1, with unresolved D. The V end lost 1 base, the J end lost 15 bases, and 13 bases lay between the germline ends. CDR1 and CDR2 from the germline V gene are SEHNR and FQNEAQ (reference sequence). CDR3 length: 12 amino acids. CDR3 in amino acids: CASSLGAKRWFF. As DNA, the CDR3 is TGTGCCAGCAGCTTAGGGGCCAAACGTTGGTTCTTC.

The V gene is TRBV30, the J gene TRBJ2-7; tentative D call: TRBD2 (5 bases). V lost 2 bases and J lost 3, with 8 bases in between. The germline CDR1 and CDR2 sequences are GTSNPN and SVGIG (reference sequence). The CDR3 runs to 12 residues. The CDR3 region has the DNA TGTGCCTGGAGTATGGGGAGCTACGAGCAGTACTTC. The encoded protein is CAWSMGSYEQYF.

The chain carries TRBV5-6 and TRBJ2-2; D gene ambiguous. The CDR3 is 13 amino acids. Germline-derived CDR1 and CDR2 are SGHDT and YYEEEE. Between the trimmed V and J ends, which lost 2 bases and 6 bases, there was a span of 8 bases. CDR3 sequence (DNA): TGTGCCAGCAGCTTCTGGATACCCGGGGAGCTGTTTTTT. The encoded protein is CASSFWIPGELFF.

In its sample, this clone is medium-sized. The chain links TRBV6-5 to TRBJ2-2; 9 bases map to TRBD1. This CDR3 is built from 15 residues. Germline trimming cut 1 base from V and 6 bases from J; bases unmatched to any gene: 3. Germline V lookup: CDR1 MNHEY, CDR2 SVGAGI. CDR3 DNA: TGTGCCAGCAGTTACTTAAGACAGGGGGCCGGGGAGCTGTTTTTT. Encoded protein: CASSYLRQGAGELFF.

The chain carries TRBV7-9 and TRBJ2-7, with a tentative D call TRBD1 (6 bases). Germline CDR1 and CDR2: SEHNR and FQNEAQ (reference sequence). V shed 4 bases and J shed 2 bases, with 15 bases lying between them. The CDR3 runs to 15 residues. CDR3 sequence reads: CASSSQGRSPYEQYF. The CDR3 region has the DNA TGTGCCAGCAGCTCACAGGGTAGGTCCCCCTACGAGCAGTACTTC.

The chain uses TRBV4-3 and TRBJ2-1; no clear D. Germline values: CDR1 LGHNA, CDR2 YSLEER. Trimming removed 4 bases at V and 0 bases at J, with 4 bases between. The CDR3 is 13 residues long. The CDR3 DNA reads as TGCGCCAGCAGCCCGGACTCCTACAATGAGCAGTTCTTC. Its protein is CASSPDSYNEQFF.

This clone was seen a handful of times. The chain couples TRBV29-1 to TRBJ2-5; D tentatively fits TRBD1 or TRBD2 (6 bases each). V lost 4 bases to trimming and J lost 4 bases, with 13 bases between them. CDR3 length: 13 residues. The germline CDR1 and CDR2 sequences are SQVTM and ANQGSEA. As DNA, the CDR3 is TGCAGCGTTGGGCCGGGGGCTTTAGAGACCCAGTACTTC. It yields the protein CSVGPGALETQYF.

The chain is built from TRBV18 and TRBJ2-3; D ambiguous. V lost 6 bases to trimming and J lost 0 bases, with 7 bases between them. The CDR3 is 13 residues long. CDR1 is KGHSH, CDR2 LQKENI, per germline. CDR3 amino acids: CASSSISTDTQYF. Here the CDR3 DNA reads TGTGCCAGCTCGTCAATTAGCACAGATACGCAGTATTTT.

Within the sample, this clone is medium-sized. The chain has TRBV10-2 and TRBJ2-6, with D unresolved. V was trimmed by 4 bases and J by 0 bases, leaving 4 bases between them. Germline V gives CDR1 WSHSY, CDR2 SAAADI. The CDR3 extends over 14 amino acids. DNA for the CDR3: TGCGCCAGCAGTGTCCCCTCTGGGGCCAACGTCCTGACTTTC. This translates into CASSVPSGANVLTF.

This clone has just a few counts. The J gene is TRBJ2-1, the V gene TRBV29-1, with D hard to call. The V end lost 1 base, the J end lost 6 bases, and 10 bases lay between the germline ends. Germline V gene data show CDR1 as SQVTM and CDR2 as ANQGSEA. The CDR3 totals 13 residues. The CDR3 is CSVEGLQTNEQFF. CDR3 DNA sequence: TGCAGCGTTGAAGGGCTGCAGACCAATGAGCAGTTCTTC.

This clone was counted only a few times. The chain couples TRBV7-2 to TRBJ2-7, with 12 bases aligning to TRBD2. Trimming removed 4 bases from V and 9 bases from J; junction bases left unmatched: 10. Germline V gives CDR1 SGHTA, CDR2 FQGNSA. This CDR3 has 15 residues. The CDR3 spells CASSSSSGGAMGQYF. The CDR3, as DNA: TGTGCCAGCAGCTCATCTAGCGGGGGGGCAATGGGGCAGTACTTC. The entire variable domain, with the rest obtained from reference TRBV7-2 and TRBJ2-7, is as follows: GAGVSQSPSNKVTEKGKDVELRCDPISGHTALYWYRQSLGQGLEFLIYFQGNSAPDKSGLPSDRFSAERTGGSVSTLTIQRTQQEDSAVYLCASSSSSGGAMGQYFGPGTRLTVT.

The rearrangement uses TRBV5-1 and TRBJ2-7; 8 bases are a match to TRBD2. CDR1 is SGHRS and CDR2 is YFSETQ in the germline V gene. This CDR3 region has 16 residues. V lost 0 bases to trimming and J lost 0 bases; unmatched junction nucleotides: 5. The CDR3 reads CASSLDGGGTSYEQYF. CDR3 nucleotide sequence: TGCGCCAGCAGCTTGGATGGCGGGGGGACCTCCTACGAGCAGTACTTC.

The J gene is TRBJ1-4, the V gene TRBV30, with 9 nucleotides matching TRBD1. Germline CDR1 reads GTSNPN; CDR2 reads SVGIG (reference sequence). This CDR3 has 12 residues. The V gene end was trimmed by 6 bases and the J gene end by 8 bases; junction bases not matched to a gene: 4. The DNA of the CDR3 is TGTGCCTGCCAGGACAGGGGCGAAAAACTGTTTTTT. The encoded protein is CACQDRGEKLFF.

This clone was recorded a few times. The V gene is TRBV28, the J gene TRBJ1-2; the D is unclear. Germline lookup yields CDR1 MDHEN and CDR2 SYDVKM. The V end lost 5 bases, the J end lost 4 bases, and 8 bases lay between the germline ends. This CDR3 has 12 amino acids. The CDR3 nucleotides read TGTGCCAGCAGTCAAAATCGCTATGGCTACACCTTC. Amino acid sequence: CASSQNRYGYTF.

This chain uses TRBV7-2 with TRBJ2-3, with D perhaps TRBD2 (5 bases). Germline V CDR1 and CDR2: SGHTA, FQGNSA. Trimming removed 5 bases at V and 4 bases at J, with 10 bases between. This CDR3 spans 13 amino acids. CDR3 DNA sequence: TGTGCCAGCAGCCGCGACTATTCAGATACGCAGTATTTT. Its protein is CASSRDYSDTQYF.

This chain connects TRBV7-9 to TRBJ2-3; no reliable D call. The V and J ends lost 10 bases and 2 bases respectively, with 16 bases between them. Germline CDR1 reads SEHNR; CDR2 reads FQNEAQ (reference sequence). This CDR3 is built from 14 residues. The CDR3 region has the DNA TGTGCCACCCAGGCAGGCGCACCCACAGATACGCAGTATTTT. This sequence encodes CATQAGAPTDTQYF.

The V call is TRBV29-1, the J call TRBJ1-1, with D tentatively TRBD1 (6 bases). Trimming took off 7 bases at V and 1 base at J, with 10 bases between the two ends. This CDR3 has 12 residues. Germline assignment: CDR1 SQVTM and CDR2 ANQGSEA. The CDR3 here is CSGVTGNTEAFF. In DNA, the CDR3 is TGCAGCGGAGTGACAGGGAACACTGAAGCTTTCTTT.

This clone was counted a few times. The genes are TRBV5-1 and TRBJ2-7, with D tentatively TRBD1 (6 bases). Germline loops: CDR1 SGHRS, CDR2 YFSETQ. V lost 4 bases and J lost 2, with 16 bases in between. The CDR3 spans 15 residues. Here the CDR3 DNA reads TGCGCCAGCAGCGCGAGGACAGCTCCGACCTACGAGCAGTACGTC. Translation gives CASSARTAPTYEQYV.

This chain uses TRBV9 with TRBJ2-4, with D hard to call. The germline V gene encodes CDR1 SGDLS and CDR2 YYNGEE. The CDR3 has 14 residues. The ends were cut back, 5 bases at V and 2 bases at J, with 11 bases in the middle. The CDR3 here is CASSPQETKNIQYF. CDR3 DNA sequence: TGTGCCAGCAGTCCCCAGGAAACCAAAAACATTCAGTACTTC.

The rearrangement joins TRBV30 to TRBJ2-7; unclear D gene. Germline CDR1 GTSNPN, CDR2 SVGIG (reference sequence). The length of the CDR3 is 13 residues. V lost 3 bases to trimming and J lost 3 bases, with 12 bases between them. CDR3 loop: CAWSPDWGYEQYV. CDR3 DNA sequence: TGTGCCTGGAGCCCGGATTGGGGCTACGAGCAGTACGTC.

This rearrangement joins TRBV5-6 to TRBJ1-2; D not resolved. Germline CDR1 SGHDT, CDR2 YYEEEE. V was cut by 2 bases and J by 8 bases, with 13 bases left in between. This CDR3 spans 13 amino acids. The CDR3 nucleotides read TGTGCCAGCAGCTTAACCGGGTTCGGAGGCTACACCTTC. This sequence encodes CASSLTGFGGYTF.

This chain connects TRBV27 to TRBJ2-3; no reliable D call. The CDR3 extends over 13 amino acids. Trimming took 3 bases from V and 2 from J, leaving 6 bases between them. Germline CDR1 is MNHEY and CDR2 is SMNVEV (reference sequence). The CDR3 nucleotides are TGTGCCAGCAGTTTCCCTTTCACAGATACGCAGTATTTT. Translated, it gives CASSFPFTDTQYF.

V usage is TRBV7-9 and J usage is TRBJ2-3; D ambiguous. This CDR3 region has 16 residues. Deletions cut 2 bases from V and 1 base from J, with 13 bases between. From germline, CDR1 is SEHNR and CDR2 FQNEAQ (reference sequence). The chain's CDR3 is CASSLIGSGGTDTQYF. The CDR3 nucleotides are TGTGCCAGCAGCTTAATTGGATCTGGGGGCACAGATACGCAGTATTTT.